This T cell receptor (beta chain) came from a study of beta chain features in type 1 diabetes. This clone has only a few counts. The antigen is undetermined. The germline V gene has CDR1 SNHLY and CDR2 FYNNEI. This CDR3 spans 15 amino acids. V was trimmed by 7 bases and J by 1 base, leaving 13 bases between them. Since all of the isolated RNA was reverse transcribed, expressed TCRB transcripts were what got sequenced. The repertoire was sequenced with immunoSEQ multiplex PCR; TCRdb's copy has only in-frame clones and lacks some. The repertoire holds 500,000 to 650,000 clones, around 12% seen once, with roughly 0.12% in the top ten. Findings and caveats of the study: Within each of all four CD4+ subsets, Type 1 diabetes patients had TCRB CDR3s that were moderately but significantly shorter.

The chain uses TRBV2 and TRBJ2-2, with a tentative D call TRBD1 (5 bases). Sequences were obtained from naive CD4+ T cells from blood. The origin of this receptor is a man aged 30 to 45 with type 1 diabetes. CDR3 region: CASKEPGLNTGELFF. In DNA, the CDR3 is TGTGCCAGCAAGGAGCCAGGGTTGAACACCGGGGAGCTGTTTTTT.